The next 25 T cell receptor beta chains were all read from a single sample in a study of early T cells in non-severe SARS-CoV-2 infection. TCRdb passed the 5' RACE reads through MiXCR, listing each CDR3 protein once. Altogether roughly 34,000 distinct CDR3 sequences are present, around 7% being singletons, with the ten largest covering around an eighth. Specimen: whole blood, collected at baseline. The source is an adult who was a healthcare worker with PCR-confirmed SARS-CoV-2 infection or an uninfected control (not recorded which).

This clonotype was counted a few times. In nucleotides, the CDR3 is TGTGCCAGTAGATTCGGAGGGCCAAACACCGGGGAGCTGTTTTTT. It is translated as CASRFGGPNTGELFF. The chain couples TRBV19 to TRBJ2-2; D possibly corresponds to TRBD2 (6 bases). V lost 6 bases to trimming and J lost 2 bases, with 13 bases between them. The length of the CDR3 is 15 residues. Germline V gene sequence: CDR1 LNHDA, CDR2 SQIVND (reference sequence).

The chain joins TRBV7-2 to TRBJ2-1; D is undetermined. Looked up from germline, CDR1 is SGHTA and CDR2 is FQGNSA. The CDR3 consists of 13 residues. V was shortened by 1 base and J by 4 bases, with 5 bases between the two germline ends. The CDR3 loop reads CASSLVSYNEQFF. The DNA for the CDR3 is TGTGCCAGCAGCTTAGTTAGTTACAATGAGCAGTTCTTC.

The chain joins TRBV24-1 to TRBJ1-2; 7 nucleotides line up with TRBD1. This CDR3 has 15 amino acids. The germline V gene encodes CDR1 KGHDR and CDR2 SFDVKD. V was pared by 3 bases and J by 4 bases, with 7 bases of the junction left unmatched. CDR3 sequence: CATSDEGAEGYGYTF. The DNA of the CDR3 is TGTGCCACCAGTGATGAGGGGGCAGAGGGCTATGGCTACACCTTC.

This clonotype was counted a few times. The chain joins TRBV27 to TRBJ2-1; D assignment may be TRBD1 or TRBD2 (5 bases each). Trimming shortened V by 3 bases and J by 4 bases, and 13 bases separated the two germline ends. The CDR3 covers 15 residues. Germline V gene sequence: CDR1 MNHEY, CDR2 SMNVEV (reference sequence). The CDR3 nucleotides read TGTGCCAGCAGTTTGGGGGAGCTCCCTTACAATGAGCAGTTCTTC. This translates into CASSLGELPYNEQFF.

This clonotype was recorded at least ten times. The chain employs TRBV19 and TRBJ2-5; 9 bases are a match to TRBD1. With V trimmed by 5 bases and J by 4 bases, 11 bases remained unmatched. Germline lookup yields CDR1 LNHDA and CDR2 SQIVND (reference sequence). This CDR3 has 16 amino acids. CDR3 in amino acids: CASSVTGTGSGETQYF. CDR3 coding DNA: TGTGCCAGTAGTGTAACCGGGACAGGGAGCGGAGAGACCCAGTACTTC.

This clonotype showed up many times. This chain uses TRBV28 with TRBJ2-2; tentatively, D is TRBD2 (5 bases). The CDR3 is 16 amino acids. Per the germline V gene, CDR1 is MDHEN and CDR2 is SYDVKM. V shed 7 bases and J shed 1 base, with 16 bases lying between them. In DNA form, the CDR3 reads TGTGCCAGCAACCCTCCTCTAGCAGAGAACACCGGGGAGCTGTTTTTT. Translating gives CASNPPLAENTGELFF.

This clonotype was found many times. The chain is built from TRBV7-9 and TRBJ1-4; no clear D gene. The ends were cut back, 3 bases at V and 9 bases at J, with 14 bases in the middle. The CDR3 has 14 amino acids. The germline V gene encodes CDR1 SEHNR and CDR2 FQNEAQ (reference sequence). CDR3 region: CASSLLGPGKKLFF. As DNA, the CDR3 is TGTGCCAGCAGCTTGTTGGGCCCTGGGAAAAAACTGTTTTTT.

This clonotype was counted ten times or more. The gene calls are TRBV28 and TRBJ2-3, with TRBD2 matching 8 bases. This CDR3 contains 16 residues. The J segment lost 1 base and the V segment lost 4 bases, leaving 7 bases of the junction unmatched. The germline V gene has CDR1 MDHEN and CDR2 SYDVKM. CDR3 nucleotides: TGTGCCAGCAGTTCCGTAACTAGCGGTCGCACAGATACGCAGTATTTT. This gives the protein CASSSVTSGRTDTQYF. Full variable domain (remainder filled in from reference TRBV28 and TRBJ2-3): DVKVTQSSRYLVKRTGEKVFLECVQDMDHENMFWYRQDPGLGLRLIYFSYDVKMKEKGDIPEGYSVSREKKERFSLILESASTNQTSMYLCASSSVTSGRTDTQYFGPGTRLTVL.

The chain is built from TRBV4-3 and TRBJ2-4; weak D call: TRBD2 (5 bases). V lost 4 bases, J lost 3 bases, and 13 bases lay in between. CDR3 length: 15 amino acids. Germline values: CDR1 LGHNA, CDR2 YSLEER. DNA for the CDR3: TGCGCCAGCAGCCCAGCAGCCGGGGTCAAAAACATTCAGTACTTC. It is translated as CASSPAAGVKNIQYF.

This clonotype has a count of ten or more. CDR3 sequence: CASSSPSFRGYGYTF. DNA for the CDR3: TGTGCCAGCAGCTCACCCTCCTTTAGAGGCTATGGCTACACCTTC. V gene TRBV5-5 combines with J gene TRBJ1-2; D uncertain. Per the germline V gene, CDR1 is SGHKS and CDR2 is YYEKEE (reference sequence). The V gene lost 3 bases and the J gene lost 4 bases, with 16 bases spanning the gap. There are 15 residues in the CDR3.

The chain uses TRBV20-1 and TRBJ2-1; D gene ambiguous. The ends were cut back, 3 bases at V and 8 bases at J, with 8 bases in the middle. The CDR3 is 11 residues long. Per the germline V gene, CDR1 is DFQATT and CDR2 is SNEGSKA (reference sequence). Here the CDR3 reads CSASLRDEQFF. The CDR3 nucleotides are TGCAGTGCTAGTCTTAGAGATGAGCAGTTCTTC.

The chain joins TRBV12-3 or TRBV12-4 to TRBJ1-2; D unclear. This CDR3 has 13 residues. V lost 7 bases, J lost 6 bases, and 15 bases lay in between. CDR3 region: CASTGEGINGYTF. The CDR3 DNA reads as TGTGCCAGCACCGGGGAAGGGATCAATGGCTACACCTTC.

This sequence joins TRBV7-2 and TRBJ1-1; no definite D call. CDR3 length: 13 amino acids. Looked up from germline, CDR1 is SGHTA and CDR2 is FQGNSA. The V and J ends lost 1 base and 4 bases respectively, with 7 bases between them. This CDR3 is CASSLVYTTEAFF. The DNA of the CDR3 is TGTGCCAGCAGCTTAGTTTATACCACTGAAGCTTTCTTT.

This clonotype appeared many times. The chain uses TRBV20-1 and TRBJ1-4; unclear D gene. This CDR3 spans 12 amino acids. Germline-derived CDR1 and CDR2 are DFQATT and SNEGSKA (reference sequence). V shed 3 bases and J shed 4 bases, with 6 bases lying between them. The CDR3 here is CSASPLNEKLFF. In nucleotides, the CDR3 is TGCAGTGCTAGTCCGCTTAATGAAAAACTGTTTTTT.

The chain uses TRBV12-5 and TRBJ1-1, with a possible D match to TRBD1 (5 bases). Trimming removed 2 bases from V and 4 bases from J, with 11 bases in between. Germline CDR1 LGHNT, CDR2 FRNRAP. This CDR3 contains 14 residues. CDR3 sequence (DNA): TGTGCTAGTGGTTTGATAGGGGCTCCCACTGAAGCTTTCTTT. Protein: CASGLIGAPTEAFF. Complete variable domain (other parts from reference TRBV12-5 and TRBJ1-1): DARVTQTPRHKVTEMGQEVTMRCQPILGHNTVFWYRQTMMQGLELLAYFRNRAPLDDSGMPKDRFSAEMPDATLATLKIQPSEPRDSAVYFCASGLIGAPTEAFFGQGTRLTVV.

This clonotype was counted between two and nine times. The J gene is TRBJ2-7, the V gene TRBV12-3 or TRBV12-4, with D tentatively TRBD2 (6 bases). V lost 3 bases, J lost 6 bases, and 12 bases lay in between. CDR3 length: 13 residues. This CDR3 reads CASSFTGVGEQYV. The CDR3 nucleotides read TGTGCCAGCAGTTTTACGGGAGTCGGCGAGCAGTACGTC.

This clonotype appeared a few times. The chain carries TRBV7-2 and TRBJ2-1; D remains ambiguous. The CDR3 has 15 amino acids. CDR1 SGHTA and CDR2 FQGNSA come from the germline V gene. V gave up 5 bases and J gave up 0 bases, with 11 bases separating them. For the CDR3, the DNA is TGTGCCAGCAGCGTTACTACAAGCTCCTACAATGAGCAGTTCTTC. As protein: CASSVTTSSYNEQFF. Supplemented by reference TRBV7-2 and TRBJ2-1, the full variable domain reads GAGVSQSPSNKVTEKGKDVELRCDPISGHTALYWYRQSLGQGLEFLIYFQGNSAPDKSGLPSDRFSAERTGGSVSTLTIQRTQQEDSAVYLCASSVTTSSYNEQFFGPGTRLTVL.

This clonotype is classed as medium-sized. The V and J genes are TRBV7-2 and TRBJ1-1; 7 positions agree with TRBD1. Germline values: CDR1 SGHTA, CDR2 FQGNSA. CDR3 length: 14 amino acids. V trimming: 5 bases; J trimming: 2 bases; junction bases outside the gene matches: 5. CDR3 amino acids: CASSQDRTNTEAFF. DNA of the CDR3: TGTGCCAGCAGCCAGGACAGGACCAACACTGAAGCTTTCTTT.

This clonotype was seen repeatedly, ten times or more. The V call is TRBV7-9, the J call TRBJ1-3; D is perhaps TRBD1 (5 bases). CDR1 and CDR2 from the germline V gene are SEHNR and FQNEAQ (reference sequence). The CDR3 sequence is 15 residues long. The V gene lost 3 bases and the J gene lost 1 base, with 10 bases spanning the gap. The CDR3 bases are TGTGCCAGCAGCTTGACTGGGACTTCTGGAAACACCATATATTTT. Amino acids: CASSLTGTSGNTIYF. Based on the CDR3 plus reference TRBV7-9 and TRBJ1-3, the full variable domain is DTGVSQNPRHKITKRGQNVTFRCDPISEHNRLYWYRQTLGQGPEFLTYFQNEAQLEKSRLLSDRFSAERPKGSFSTLEIQRTEQGDSAMYLCASSLTGTSGNTIYFGEGSWLTVV.

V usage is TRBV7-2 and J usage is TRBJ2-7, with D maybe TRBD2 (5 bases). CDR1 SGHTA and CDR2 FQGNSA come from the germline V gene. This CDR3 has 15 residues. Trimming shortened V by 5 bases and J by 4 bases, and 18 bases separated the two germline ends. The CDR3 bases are TGTGCCAGCAGCCCAACGTGGGAGTACGGTTACGAGCAGTACTTC. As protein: CASSPTWEYGYEQYF.

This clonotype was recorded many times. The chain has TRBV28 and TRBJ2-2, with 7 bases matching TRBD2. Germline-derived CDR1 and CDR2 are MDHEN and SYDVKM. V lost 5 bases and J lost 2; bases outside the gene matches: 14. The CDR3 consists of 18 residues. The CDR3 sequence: CASSPHKGSGFNTGELFF. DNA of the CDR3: TGTGCCAGCAGTCCTCACAAGGGTAGCGGGTTCAACACCGGGGAGCTGTTTTTT.

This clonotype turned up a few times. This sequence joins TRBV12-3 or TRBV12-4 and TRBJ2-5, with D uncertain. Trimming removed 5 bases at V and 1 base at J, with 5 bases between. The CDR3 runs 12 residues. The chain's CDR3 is CASSLVQETQYF. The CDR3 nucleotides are TGTGCCAGCAGTCTAGTCCAAGAGACCCAGTACTTC.

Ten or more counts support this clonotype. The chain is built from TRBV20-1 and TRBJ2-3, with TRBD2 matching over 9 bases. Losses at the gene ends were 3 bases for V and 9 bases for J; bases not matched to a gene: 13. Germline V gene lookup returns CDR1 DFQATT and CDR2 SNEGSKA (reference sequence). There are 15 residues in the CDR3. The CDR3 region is CSARGFAGGPGTQYF. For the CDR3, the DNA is TGCAGTGCTAGGGGGTTTGCGGGAGGGCCAGGAACGCAGTATTTT.

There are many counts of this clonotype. The CDR3 reads CASSSPRPSVYEQYF. The CDR3 DNA reads as TGTGCCAGCAGTTCCCCGCGCCCCAGCGTCTACGAGCAGTACTTC. The V call is TRBV28, the J call TRBJ2-7; D is uncertain. CDR1 MDHEN and CDR2 SYDVKM come from the germline V gene. V dropped 4 bases and J dropped 3 bases, with 16 bases sitting between them. The CDR3 totals 15 residues.

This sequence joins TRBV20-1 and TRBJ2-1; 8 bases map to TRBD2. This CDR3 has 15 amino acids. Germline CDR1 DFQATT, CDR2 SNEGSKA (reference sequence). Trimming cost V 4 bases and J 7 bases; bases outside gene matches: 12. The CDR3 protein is CSANRPAGAQNEQFF. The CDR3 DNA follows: TGCAGTGCTAACCGACCAGCGGGAGCCCAGAATGAGCAGTTCTTC.